The clone carrying this T cell receptor (beta chain) was seen a handful of times. The antigen remains unidentified. The length of the CDR3 is 13 residues. The V gene end was trimmed by 8 bases and the J gene end by 5 bases; junction bases not matched to a gene: 3. Germline CDR1 and CDR2: SNHLY and FYNNEI. This record belongs to a study of T cell repertoires in cytomegalovirus infection. Study as a whole: In public TCR beta signatures, there were indications of both CMV infection and matching HLA type. Study-level findings and limits: What dominated the ex vivo response were HLA-C-restricted CMV-specific TCR beta clonotypes.

TCRdb processed the reads anew with MiXCR; each CDR3 protein has one entry. The sample has hundreds of thousands of distinct CDR3 sequences; approximately 25% are singletons. Sequencing was carried out using CD8+ T cells from PBMCs. The chain joins TRBV2 to TRBJ2-2, with TRBD2 matching over 9 bases. The TCR comes from a human donor in good health (CMV status not recorded). Some clones in this sample may be carry-over from other donors' samples. The CDR3 is CASETSGTGELFF. In DNA, the CDR3 is TGTGCCAGCGAGACTAGCGGAACCGGGGAGCTGTTTTTT. Full variable domain (missing parts from reference TRBV2 and TRBJ2-2): EPEVTQTPSHQVTQMGQEVILRCVPISNHLYFYWYRQILGQKVEFLVSFYNNEISEKSEIFDDQFSVERPDGSNFTLKIRSTKLEDSAMYFCASETSGTGELFFGEGSRLTVL.